This T cell receptor (beta chain) was profiled in a study of tumor-infiltrating lymphocytes in oesophageal squamous cell carcinoma. One entry per CDR3 protein, called by TCRdb with MiXCR from the PCR reads. The sample shows about 12,000 distinct CDR3 sequences, about 55% of them seen only once. Comment on this clonotype: Sequence at one end of the junction differs from germline and may be a read error.

The CDR3 consists of 15 residues. CDR1 and CDR2 (germline): MNHEY, SVGAGI. The TCR sequence derives from a female donor with esophageal squamous cell carcinoma. The sequenced sample was esophageal tumor tissue. The chain joins TRBV6-5 to TRBJ2-3; 11 bases line up with TRBD1. CDR3 sequence: CAGSVGQGARDTQYF. CDR3 DNA: TGTGCCGGCAGCGTAGGACAGGGGGCAAGGGATACGCAGTATTTT.